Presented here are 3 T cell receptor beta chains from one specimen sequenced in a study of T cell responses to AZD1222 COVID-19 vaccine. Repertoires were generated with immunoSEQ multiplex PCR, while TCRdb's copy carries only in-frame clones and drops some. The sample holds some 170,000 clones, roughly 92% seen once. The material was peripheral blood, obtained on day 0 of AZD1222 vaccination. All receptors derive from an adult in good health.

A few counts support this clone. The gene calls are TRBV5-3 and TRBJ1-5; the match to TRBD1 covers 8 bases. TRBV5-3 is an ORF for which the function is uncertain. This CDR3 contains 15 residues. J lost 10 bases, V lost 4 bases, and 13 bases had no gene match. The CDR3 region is CARSGAGTGGGPQHF. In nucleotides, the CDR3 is TGTGCCAGAAGCGGAGCCGGGACAGGTGGAGGACCCCAGCATTTT.

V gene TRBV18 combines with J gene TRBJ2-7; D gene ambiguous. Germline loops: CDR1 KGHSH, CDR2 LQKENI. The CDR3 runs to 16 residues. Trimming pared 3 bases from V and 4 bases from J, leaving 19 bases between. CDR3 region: CASSPPLVGPVYEQYF. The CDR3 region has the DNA TGTGCCAGCTCACCCCCCCTAGTTGGCCCGGTTTACGAGCAGTACTTC.

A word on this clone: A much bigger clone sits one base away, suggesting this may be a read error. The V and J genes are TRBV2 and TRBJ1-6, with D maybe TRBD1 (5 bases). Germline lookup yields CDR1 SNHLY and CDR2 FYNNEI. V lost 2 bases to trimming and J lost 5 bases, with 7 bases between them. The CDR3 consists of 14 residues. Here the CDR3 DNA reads TGTGCCAGCAGTGAAAGGGGAGATAATTCACCCCTCCACTTT. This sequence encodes CASSERGDNSPLHF.